Given below is one T cell receptor (beta chain) in context. V lost 3 bases and J lost 2; bases outside the gene matches: 7. From germline, CDR1 is MNHEY and CDR2 SMNVEV (reference sequence). This CDR3 is built from 15 residues. The record originates from a study of T cell responses to AZD1222 COVID-19 vaccine. The protocol was immunoSEQ multiplex PCR, while the TCRdb copy is restricted to in-frame clones and leaves out a portion. The sample shows some 200,000 clones, under 95% of them seen only once. The source is an adult in good health. Here the sequenced sample was peripheral blood, taken on day 0 of MenACWY control vaccination. J is TRBJ2-7 and V is TRBV27, with 7 bases matching TRBD1. CDR3 in amino acids: CASSFYRGGPYEQYF. The CDR3, as DNA: TGTGCCAGCAGTTTCTACAGGGGCGGACCCTACGAGCAGTACTTC.